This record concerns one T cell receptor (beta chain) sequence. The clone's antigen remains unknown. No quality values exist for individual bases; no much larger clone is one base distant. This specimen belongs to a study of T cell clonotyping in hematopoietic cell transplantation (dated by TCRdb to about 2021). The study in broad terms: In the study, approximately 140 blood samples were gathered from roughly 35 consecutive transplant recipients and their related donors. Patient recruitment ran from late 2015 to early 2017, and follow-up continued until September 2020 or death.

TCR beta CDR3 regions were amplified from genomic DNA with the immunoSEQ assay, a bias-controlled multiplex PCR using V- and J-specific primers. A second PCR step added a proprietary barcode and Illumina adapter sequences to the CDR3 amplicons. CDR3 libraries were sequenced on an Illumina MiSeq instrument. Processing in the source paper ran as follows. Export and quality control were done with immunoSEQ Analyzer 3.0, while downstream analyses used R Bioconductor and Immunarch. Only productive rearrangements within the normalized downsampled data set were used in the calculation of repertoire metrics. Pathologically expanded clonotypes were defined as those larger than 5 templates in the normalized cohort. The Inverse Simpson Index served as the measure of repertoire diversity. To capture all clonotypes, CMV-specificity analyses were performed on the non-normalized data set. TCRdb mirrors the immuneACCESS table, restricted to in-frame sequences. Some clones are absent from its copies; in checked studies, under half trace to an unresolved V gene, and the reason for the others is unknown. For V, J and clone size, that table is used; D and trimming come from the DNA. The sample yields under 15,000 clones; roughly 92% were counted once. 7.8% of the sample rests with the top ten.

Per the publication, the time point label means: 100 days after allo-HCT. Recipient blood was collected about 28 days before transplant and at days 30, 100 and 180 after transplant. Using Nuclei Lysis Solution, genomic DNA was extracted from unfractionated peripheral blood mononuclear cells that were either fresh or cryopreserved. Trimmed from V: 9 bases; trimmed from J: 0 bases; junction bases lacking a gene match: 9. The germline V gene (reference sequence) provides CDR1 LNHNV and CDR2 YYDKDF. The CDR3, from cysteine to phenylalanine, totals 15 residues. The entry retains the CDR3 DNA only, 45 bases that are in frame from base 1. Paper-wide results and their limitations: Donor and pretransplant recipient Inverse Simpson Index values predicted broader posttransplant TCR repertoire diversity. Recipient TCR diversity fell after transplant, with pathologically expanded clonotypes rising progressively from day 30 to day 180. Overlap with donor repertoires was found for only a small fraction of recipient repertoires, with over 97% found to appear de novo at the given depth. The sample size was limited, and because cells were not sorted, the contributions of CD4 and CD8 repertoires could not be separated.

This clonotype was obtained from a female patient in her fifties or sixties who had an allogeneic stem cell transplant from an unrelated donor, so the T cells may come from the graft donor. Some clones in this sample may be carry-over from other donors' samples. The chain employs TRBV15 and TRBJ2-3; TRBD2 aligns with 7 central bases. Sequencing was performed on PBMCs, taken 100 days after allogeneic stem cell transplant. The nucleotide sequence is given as TGTGCCACGACCCAACTAGCGTCTAGCACAGATACGCAGTATTTT. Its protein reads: CATTQLASSTDTQYF.